The sequence of this TCR beta chain was determined in a study of response to subunit inactivated influenza vaccine. One entry per CDR3 protein results from TCRdb running MiXCR on the RT-PCR reads. The data hold 700,000 to 900,000 distinct CDR3 sequences, with 21% observed a single time. V lost 0 bases and J lost 4, with 8 bases in between. CDR3 size: 14 residues. CDR1 is SGHRS and CDR2 is YFSETQ in the germline V gene. The input for sequencing was PBMCs from blood, taken 4 to 6 days after vaccination. The origin of this receptor is a man over 45 who received an inactivated influenza vaccine. The chain employs TRBV5-1 and TRBJ2-1; no clear D gene. The CDR3 coding sequence is TGCGCCAGCAGCTTGGTAGTGGAGTACAATGAGCAGTTCTTC. As protein: CASSLVVEYNEQFF.